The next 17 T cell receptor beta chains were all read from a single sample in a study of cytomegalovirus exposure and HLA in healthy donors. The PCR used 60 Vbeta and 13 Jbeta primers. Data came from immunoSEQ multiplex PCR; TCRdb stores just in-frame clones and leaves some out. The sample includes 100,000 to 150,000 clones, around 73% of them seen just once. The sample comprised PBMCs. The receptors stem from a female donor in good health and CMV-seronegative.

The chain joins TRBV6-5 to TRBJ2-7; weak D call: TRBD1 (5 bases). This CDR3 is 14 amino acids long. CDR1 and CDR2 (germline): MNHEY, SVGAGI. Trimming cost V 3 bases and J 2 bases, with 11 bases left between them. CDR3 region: CASSYGQGPYEQYF. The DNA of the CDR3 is TGTGCCAGCAGTTATGGGCAGGGCCCCTACGAGCAGTACTTC.

The CDR3 sequence is CASSPPRTGGYEQYF. The CDR3 coding sequence is TGTGCCAGCAGCCCCCCCCGAACAGGGGGATACGAGCAGTACTTC. This chain joins TRBV7-9 and TRBJ2-7, with 8 bases fitting TRBD1. Trimming removed 5 bases from V and 4 bases from J; junction bases left unmatched: 10. The CDR3 is made up of 15 amino acids. CDR1 and CDR2 (germline): SEHNR, FQNEAQ (reference sequence).

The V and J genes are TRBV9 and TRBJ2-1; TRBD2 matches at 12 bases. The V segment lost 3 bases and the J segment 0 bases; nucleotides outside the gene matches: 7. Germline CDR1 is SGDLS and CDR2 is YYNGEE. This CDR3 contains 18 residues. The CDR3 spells CASSGDGLAGSSYNEQFF. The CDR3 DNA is TGTGCCAGCAGCGGCGATGGACTAGCGGGAAGCTCCTACAATGAGCAGTTCTTC.

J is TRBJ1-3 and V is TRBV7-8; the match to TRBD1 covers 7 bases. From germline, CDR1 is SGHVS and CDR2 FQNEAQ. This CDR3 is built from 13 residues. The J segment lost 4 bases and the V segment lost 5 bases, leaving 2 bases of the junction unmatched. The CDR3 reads CASSGGQGNTIYF. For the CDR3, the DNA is TGTGCCAGCAGCGGGGGACAGGGAAACACCATATATTTT.

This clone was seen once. Here the CDR3 DNA reads TGCAGCGTGACAGGGGGCGTAATGGGCGACGAGCAGTACTTC. Amino acids: CSVTGGVMGDEQYF. The chain joins TRBV29-1 to TRBJ2-7, with TRBD1 matching 10 bases. CDR1 and CDR2 (germline): SQVTM, ANQGSEA. The V gene end was trimmed by 6 bases and the J gene end by 5 bases; junction bases not matched to a gene: 10. CDR3 length: 14 residues.

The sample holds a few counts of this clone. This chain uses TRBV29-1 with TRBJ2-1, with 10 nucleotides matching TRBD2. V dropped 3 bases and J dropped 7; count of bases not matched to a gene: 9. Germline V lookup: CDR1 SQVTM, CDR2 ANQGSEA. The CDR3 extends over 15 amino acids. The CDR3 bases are TGCAGCGTTGATCTAGCGGGAGCTGTCGGGAATGAGCAGTTCTTC. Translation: CSVDLAGAVGNEQFF.

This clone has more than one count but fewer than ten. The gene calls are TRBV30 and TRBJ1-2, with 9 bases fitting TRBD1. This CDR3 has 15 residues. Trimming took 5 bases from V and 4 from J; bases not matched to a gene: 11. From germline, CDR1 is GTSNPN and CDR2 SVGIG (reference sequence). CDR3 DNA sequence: TGTGCCTGGCTCGAGACAGGGGGGTCAGCCTATGGCTACACCTTC. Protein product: CAWLETGGSAYGYTF.

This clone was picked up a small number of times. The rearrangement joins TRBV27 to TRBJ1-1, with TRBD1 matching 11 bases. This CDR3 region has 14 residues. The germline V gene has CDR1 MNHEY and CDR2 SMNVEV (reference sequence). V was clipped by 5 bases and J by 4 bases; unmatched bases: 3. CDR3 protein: CASSPGTGGTEAFF. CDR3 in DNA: TGTGCCAGCAGTCCCGGGACAGGGGGCACTGAAGCTTTCTTT.

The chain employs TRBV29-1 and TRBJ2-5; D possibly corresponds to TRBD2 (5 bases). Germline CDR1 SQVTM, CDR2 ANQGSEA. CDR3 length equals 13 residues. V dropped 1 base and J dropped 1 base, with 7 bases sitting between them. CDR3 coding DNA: TGCAGCGTTGAAGCGGGGAGCCAAGAGACCCAGTACTTC. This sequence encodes CSVEAGSQETQYF.

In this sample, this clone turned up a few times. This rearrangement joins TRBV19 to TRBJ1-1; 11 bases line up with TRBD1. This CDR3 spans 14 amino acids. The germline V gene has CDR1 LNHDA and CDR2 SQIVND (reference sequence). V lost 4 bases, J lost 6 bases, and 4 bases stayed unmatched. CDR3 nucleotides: TGTGCCAGTAGTAGCGGACAGGGGGCTGCTGAAGCTTTCTTT. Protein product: CASSSGQGAAEAFF.

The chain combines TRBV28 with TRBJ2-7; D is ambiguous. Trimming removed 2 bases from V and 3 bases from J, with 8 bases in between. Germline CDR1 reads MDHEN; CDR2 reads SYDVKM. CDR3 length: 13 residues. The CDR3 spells CASSLTVGYEQYF. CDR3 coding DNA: TGTGCCAGCAGTTTAACGGTCGGCTACGAGCAGTACTTC.

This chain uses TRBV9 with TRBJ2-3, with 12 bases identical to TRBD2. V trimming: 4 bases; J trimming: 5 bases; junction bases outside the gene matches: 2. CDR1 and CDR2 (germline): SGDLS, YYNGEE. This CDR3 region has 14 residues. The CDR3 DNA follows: TGTGCCAGCAGCCTAGCGGGAGGGAAAGATACGCAGTATTTT. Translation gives CASSLAGGKDTQYF.

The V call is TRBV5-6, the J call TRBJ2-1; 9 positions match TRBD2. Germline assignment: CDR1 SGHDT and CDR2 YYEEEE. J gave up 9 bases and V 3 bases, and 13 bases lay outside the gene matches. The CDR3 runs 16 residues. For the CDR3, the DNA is TGTGCCAGCAGCTCCTCAACTAGCGGGTTGGTTAGTGAGCAGTTCTTC. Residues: CASSSSTSGLVSEQFF.

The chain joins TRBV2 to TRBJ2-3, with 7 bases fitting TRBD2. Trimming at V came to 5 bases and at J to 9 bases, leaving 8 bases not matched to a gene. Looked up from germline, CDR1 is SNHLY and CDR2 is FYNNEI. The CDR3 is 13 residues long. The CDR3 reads CASSLDPGGTQYF. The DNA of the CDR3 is TGTGCCAGCAGTCTGGACCCGGGAGGCACGCAGTATTTT. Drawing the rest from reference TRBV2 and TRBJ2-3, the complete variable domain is EPEVTQTPSHQVTQMGQEVILRCVPISNHLYFYWYRQILGQKVEFLVSFYNNEISEKSEIFDDQFSVERPDGSNFTLKIRSTKLEDSAMYFCASSLDPGGTQYFGPGTRLTVL.

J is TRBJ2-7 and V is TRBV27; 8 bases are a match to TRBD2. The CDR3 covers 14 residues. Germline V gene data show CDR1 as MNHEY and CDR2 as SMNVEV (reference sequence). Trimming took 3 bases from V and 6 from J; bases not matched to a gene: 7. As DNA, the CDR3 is TGTGCCAGCAGTTTCGGGACTAGTCATAGCGAGCAGTACTTC. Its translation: CASSFGTSHSEQYF.

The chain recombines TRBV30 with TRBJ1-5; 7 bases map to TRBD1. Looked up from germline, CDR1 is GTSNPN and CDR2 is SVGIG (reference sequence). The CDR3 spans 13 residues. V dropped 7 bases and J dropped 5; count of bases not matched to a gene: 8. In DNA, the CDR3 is TGTGCCTTTCGACAGGGACCCCATCAGCCCCAGCATTTT. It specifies CAFRQGPHQPQHF.

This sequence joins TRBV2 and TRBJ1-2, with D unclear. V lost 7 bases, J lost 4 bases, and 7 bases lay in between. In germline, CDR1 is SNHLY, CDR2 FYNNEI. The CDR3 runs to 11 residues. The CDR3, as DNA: TGTGCCAGCACGGCGGGCTATGGCTACACCTTC. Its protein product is CASTAGYGYTF.